Presented here are 20 T cell receptor beta chains from one specimen sequenced in a study of blood T cell repertoires in COVID-19. Here immunoSEQ multiplex PCR was the method, and the copy in TCRdb shows in-frame clones only, minus some. The sample yields about 140,000 clones, approximately 85% seen once. Material: peripheral blood. Receptors originate from a man in his fifties with acute or convalescent COVID-19.

This clone was seen more than once but under ten times. The rearrangement uses TRBV3-1 (or the pseudogene TRBV3-2) and TRBJ1-2; D perhaps matches TRBD1 (5 bases). Germline lookup yields CDR1 LGHDT and CDR2 YNNKEL (reference sequence). The V and J ends lost 3 bases and 2 bases respectively, with 10 bases between them. CDR3 length equals 14 residues. The CDR3 loop reads CASSQDTLNYGYTF. The DNA for the CDR3 is TGTGCCAGCAGCCAGGACACCCTGAACTATGGCTACACCTTC.

The chain couples TRBV11-2 to TRBJ1-2, with D possibly being TRBD1 (5 bases). The CDR3 is 14 amino acids. Trimming cost V 5 bases and J 6 bases, with 16 bases left between them. CDR1 and CDR2 from the germline V gene are SGHAT and FQNNGV. As DNA, the CDR3 is TGTGCCAGCAGCCCTTTCGGGGGGGTCGATGGCTACACCTTC. Residues: CASSPFGGVDGYTF.

The V call is TRBV13, the J call TRBJ1-2; TRBD1 is a possible D gene (5 bases). V dropped 5 bases and J dropped 4 bases, with 17 bases sitting between them. This CDR3 is 15 amino acids long. Germline CDR1 PRHDT, CDR2 FYEKMQ (reference sequence). CDR3 amino acids: CASSKAGGSSYGYTF. The CDR3 coding sequence is TGTGCCAGCAGCAAGGCGGGGGGAAGTAGCTATGGCTACACCTTC.

The genes are TRBV10-2 and TRBJ2-1; 8 bases are a match to TRBD1. V shed 7 bases, J shed 7 bases, and the junction held 6 bases outside the gene matches. Germline CDR1 and CDR2: WSHSY and SAAADI. This CDR3 has 13 residues. The CDR3: CASTRQGLNEQFF. The CDR3 DNA reads TGCGCCAGCACAAGACAGGGGTTGAATGAGCAGTTCTTC.

This clone was seen more than once but under ten times. The CDR3: CAISDPGQGVYEQYF. For the CDR3, the DNA is TGTGCCATCAGTGATCCGGGACAGGGGGTCTACGAGCAGTACTTC. The gene calls are TRBV10-3 and TRBJ2-7, with 11 positions matching TRBD1. The germline V gene encodes CDR1 ENHRY and CDR2 SYGVKD. The CDR3 sequence is 15 residues long. With 3 bases clipped from V and 3 bases from J, the junction kept 4 bases outside the gene matches.

This clone was seen a few times. This chain joins TRBV21-1 and TRBJ2-1; the table's D call, TRBD2, has no DNA check behind it. TRBV21-1 is reported as a pseudogene. The CDR3 has 17 residues. CDR3 DNA: TGTGCCAGCAGCAAAGAAGGGCCGCCAGGGAGGGGCAATGAGCAGTTCTTC. It specifies CASSKEGPPGRGNEQFF.

The chain uses TRBV21-1 and TRBJ2-1; the DNA was not compared with TRBD2, the D call given in the table. TRBV21-1 is assigned pseudogene status. The CDR3 sequence is 16 residues long. CDR3 in amino acids: CASSQLGGTKYNEQFF. DNA of the CDR3: TGTGCCAGCAGTCAGTTGGGGGGGACCAAGTACAATGAGCAGTTCTTC.

CDR3 nucleotides: TGTGCCAGCAGTCGCCATCCGATTAGCGGGAATATCTACGAGCAGTACTTC. Protein sequence: CASSRHPISGNIYEQYF. The chain carries TRBV6-6 and TRBJ2-7; 8 bases match TRBD2. The length of the CDR3 is 17 residues. CDR1 is MNHNY, CDR2 SVGAGI, per germline (reference sequence). V shed 5 bases, J shed 3 bases, and the junction held 15 bases outside the gene matches.

The chain recombines TRBV19 with TRBJ2-5; possible D gene TRBD2, 5 bases. This CDR3 comprises 15 residues. Germline CDR1 and CDR2: LNHDA and SQIVND (reference sequence). Trimming left V 1 base short and J 5 bases short, with 14 bases between. CDR3 in amino acids: CASSIAGSRGETQYF. The CDR3 nucleotides are TGTGCCAGTAGTATAGCGGGCAGCCGAGGGGAGACCCAGTACTTC. The variable domain in full, completed from reference TRBV19 and TRBJ2-5, reads DGGITQSPKYLFRKEGQNVTLSCEQNLNHDAMYWYRQDPGQGLRLIYYSQIVNDFQKGDIAEGYSVSREKKESFPLTVTSAQKNPTAFYLCASSIAGSRGETQYFGPGTRLLVL.

This clone showed up just once. The V and J genes are TRBV2 and TRBJ2-1, with 14 bases that match TRBD2. V lost 7 bases, J lost 9 bases, and 8 bases stayed unmatched. Germline V gene sequence: CDR1 SNHLY, CDR2 FYNNEI. The CDR3 extends over 15 amino acids. CDR3 in amino acids: CASTPGLAGVGEQFF. DNA for the CDR3: TGTGCCAGCACCCCGGGACTAGCGGGAGTCGGTGAGCAGTTCTTC.

J is TRBJ1-5 and V is TRBV28; D gene ambiguous. This CDR3 has 17 residues. V lost 1 base to trimming and J lost 7 bases, with 20 bases between them. Germline values: CDR1 MDHEN, CDR2 SYDVKM. CDR3 residues: CASSLSNADPSWQPQHF. The CDR3 DNA is TGTGCCAGCAGTTTATCGAACGCGGACCCTAGCTGGCAGCCCCAGCATTTT.

The genes are TRBV9 and TRBJ2-1; 8 nucleotides line up with TRBD2. Germline CDR1 SGDLS, CDR2 YYNGEE. The CDR3 totals 15 residues. V gave up 0 bases and J gave up 5 bases; unmatched junction bases: 4. Written as DNA, the CDR3 is TGTGCCAGCAGCGTAGCGGGACTAGTAGACAATGAGCAGTTCTTC. This translates into CASSVAGLVDNEQFF. Full variable domain (rest looked up from reference TRBV9 and TRBJ2-1): DSGVTQTPKHLITATGQRVTLRCSPRSGDLSVYWYQQSLDQGLQFLIQYYNGEERAKGNILERFSAQQFPDLHSELNLSSLELGDSALYFCASSVAGLVDNEQFFGPGTRLTVL.

The chain combines TRBV4-1 with TRBJ1-6; no definite D call. This CDR3 has 13 residues. V was shortened by 3 bases and J by 9 bases, with 9 bases between the two germline ends. Germline V gene lookup returns CDR1 MGHRA and CDR2 YSYEKL. CDR3 residues: CASSHPFSSPLHF. CDR3 bases: TGCGCCAGCAGCCATCCATTCAGTTCACCCCTCCACTTT.

J is TRBJ1-2 and V is TRBV12-5; D is unclear. Germline values: CDR1 LGHNT, CDR2 FRNRAP. The V and J ends lost 2 bases and 1 base respectively, with 11 bases between them. The CDR3 has 15 residues. CDR3 DNA sequence: TGTGCTAGTGGTTTGTTCGTTGACTTTAACTATGGCTACACCTTC. Translated, it gives CASGLFVDFNYGYTF.

The genes are TRBV5-1 and TRBJ2-2; a possible D gene is TRBD2 (7 bases). The CDR3 consists of 15 residues. Germline lookup yields CDR1 SGHRS and CDR2 YFSETQ. The ends were cut back, 0 bases at V and 8 bases at J, with 14 bases in the middle. The CDR3 region has the DNA TGCGCCAGCAGCTTGGAAATTGCGGGGGCAGGGGAGCTGTTTTTT. Its protein product is CASSLEIAGAGELFF.

The chain links TRBV7-9 to TRBJ2-5, with 11 bases matching TRBD1. The V and J ends lost 5 bases and 0 bases, in that order; junction bases with no gene match: 5. The germline V gene encodes CDR1 SEHNR and CDR2 FQNEAQ (reference sequence). This CDR3 contains 16 residues. The CDR3 reads CASSKDRGPYQETQYF. The CDR3 nucleotides read TGTGCCAGCAGCAAGGACAGGGGGCCCTACCAAGAGACCCAGTACTTC.

A few counts support this clone. The chain employs TRBV12-3 or TRBV12-4 and TRBJ1-6; 7 positions match TRBD1. The V gene end was trimmed by 6 bases and the J gene end by 10 bases; junction bases not matched to a gene: 3. This CDR3 has 12 residues. CDR3 DNA: TGTGCCAGCAGCCCGACAGGGTCACCCCTCCACTTT. Its protein is CASSPTGSPLHF.

V usage is TRBV12-3 or TRBV12-4 and J usage is TRBJ1-2; a weak D match, TRBD1 (6 bases). Trimming stripped 7 bases from V and 6 bases from J, with 15 bases between. The CDR3 spans 13 residues. The CDR3 DNA follows: TGTGCCAGCACCCCGGGGGGGGCGCATGGCTACACCTTC. It specifies CASTPGGAHGYTF.

The chain recombines TRBV5-6 with TRBJ2-7; no reliable D call. The CDR3 runs to 18 residues. In germline, CDR1 is SGHDT, CDR2 YYEEEE. V was clipped by 3 bases and J by 4 bases, with 26 bases between them. CDR3 nucleotide sequence: TGTGCCAGCAGCTCTGACGGGTTATTTCCCACGTACTTTTACGAGCAGTACTTC. Protein sequence: CASSSDGLFPTYFYEQYF.

The chain carries TRBV4-1 and TRBJ2-3, with D possibly being TRBD2 (5 bases). V lost 0 bases, J lost 0 bases, and 7 bases lay in between. This CDR3 contains 15 residues. Germline CDR1 and CDR2: MGHRA and YSYEKL. This CDR3 reads CASSQERTSTDTQYF. DNA for the CDR3: TGCGCCAGCAGCCAAGAAAGGACTAGCACAGATACGCAGTATTTT.